This is a list of T cell receptor beta chains from one sample in a study of radiotherapy plus CTLA-4 blockade in lung cancer. Assay used: immunoSEQ multiplex PCR; TCRdb lists only in-frame clones, some missing. The table has tens of thousands of clones, 78% seen once. Specimen: peripheral blood, collected from a patient treated with radiotherapy plus ipilimumab. The receptor source for this set is a human donor with non-small cell lung cancer who had stable disease on radiotherapy plus ipilimumab. CDR3s include the opening cysteine and the closing phenylalanine or tryptophan. Each record gives: clone size, D gene, J gene, V gene, CDR3 DNA, CDR3 protein. A D gene is named only where the DNA matches it firmly. Clone size, where shown, is once, few, many, or a class for clones that have expanded.

- | - | TRBJ1-1 | TRBV15 | TGTGCCACCAGCAGAGATGGAGGGCTCGGCACTGAAGCTTTCTTT | CATSRDGGLGTEAFF
- | TRBD1 | TRBJ1-5 | TRBV6-5 | TGTGCCAGCAGGCAGACAGGGGGGGGGCAGCCCCAGCATTTT | CASRQTGGGQPQHF
- | TRBD1 | TRBJ1-3 | TRBV14 | TGTGCCAGCAGCCCCCTCGGGACAGGGGTAAACACCATATATTTT | CASSPLGTGVNTIYF
- | TRBD1 | TRBJ2-3 | TRBV28 | TGTGCCAGCACCCCAGGGGGATCGGCAGATACGCAGTATTTT | CASTPGGSADTQYF
- | - | TRBJ1-1 | TRBV18 | TGTGCCAGCTCACCCGTAGACATGGGAGCATCTGAAGCTTTCTTT | CASSPVDMGASEAFF
- | - | TRBJ1-2 | TRBV9 | TGTGCCAGCAGCGTAGTCCCGGGTGCCCTCTATGGCTACACCTTC | CASSVVPGALYGYTF
- | TRBD1 | TRBJ2-2 | TRBV30 | TGTGCCTGGAGAAAACAGGGGGCCGGTAACACCGGGGAGCTGTTTTTT | CAWRKQGAGNTGELFF
- | - | TRBJ2-5 | TRBV2 | TGTGCCAGCAGTGGAGGACAGAACCAAGAGACCCAGTACTTC | CASSGGQNQETQYF
- | - | TRBJ2-2 | TRBV11-2 | TGTGCCAGCAGCTTACTTGTTGGCACCGGGGAGCTGTTTTTT | CASSLLVGTGELFF
few | TRBD1 | TRBJ2-6 | TRBV19 | TGTGCCACCACTAGACAGGGGGCTGGTGGGGCCAACGTCCTGACTTTC | CATTRQGAGGANVLTF